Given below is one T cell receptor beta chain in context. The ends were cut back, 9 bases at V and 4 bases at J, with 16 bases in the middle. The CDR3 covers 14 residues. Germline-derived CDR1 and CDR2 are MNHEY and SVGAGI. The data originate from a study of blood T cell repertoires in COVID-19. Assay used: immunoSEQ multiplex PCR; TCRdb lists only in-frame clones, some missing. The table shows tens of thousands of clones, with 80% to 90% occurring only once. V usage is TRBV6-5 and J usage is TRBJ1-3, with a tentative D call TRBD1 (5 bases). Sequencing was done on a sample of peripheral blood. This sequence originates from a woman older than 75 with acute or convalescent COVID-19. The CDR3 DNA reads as TGTGCCAGTGGGGGGGGAACTCTCGGAAACACCATATATTTT. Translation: CASGGGTLGNTIYF.